These 8 T cell receptor beta chains came from one sample sequenced in a study of T cell responses to AZD1222 COVID-19 vaccine. Assay used: immunoSEQ multiplex PCR; TCRdb lists only in-frame clones, some missing. Found here are about 120,000 clones, roughly 90% of them singletons; the top ten hold approximately 8.4%. This specimen consisted of peripheral blood, obtained on day 0 of AZD1222 vaccination. These receptors were obtained from an adult in good health.

The rearrangement links TRBV9 to TRBJ2-7; D is possibly TRBD2 (6 bases). The germline gives CDR1 SGDLS, CDR2 YYNGEE. The V and J ends lost 3 bases and 0 bases respectively, with 10 bases between them. CDR3 length: 14 residues. The CDR3: CASSETGDSYEQYF. The CDR3 nucleotides read TGTGCCAGCAGCGAGACGGGGGACTCCTACGAGCAGTACTTC.

The J gene is TRBJ1-2, the V gene TRBV6-4; D is undetermined. CDR1 MRHNA and CDR2 SNTAGT come from the germline V gene. The V end lost 3 bases, the J end lost 7 bases, and 12 bases lay between the germline ends. This CDR3 contains 13 residues. This chain's CDR3 is CASSDRAGTGYTF. In DNA form, the CDR3 reads TGTGCCAGCAGTGATAGAGCAGGAACTGGCTACACCTTC.

CDR3 DNA sequence: TGTGCCAGCAGACCTACCGTGGGGGAGGGGCGAATTGACGAGCAGTACTTC. Its protein product is CASRPTVGEGRIDEQYF. V gene TRBV16 combines with J gene TRBJ2-7; 7 nucleotides agree with TRBD2. Germline CDR1 and CDR2: KGHSY and FQNENV. The CDR3 is made up of 17 amino acids. The V and J ends lost 6 bases and 5 bases, in that order; junction bases with no gene match: 19.

This chain uses TRBV6-2 or TRBV6-3 with TRBJ1-5; TRBD1 matches at 8 bases. Germline loops: CDR1 MNHEY, CDR2 SVGEGT. The CDR3 covers 14 residues. V lost 5 bases and J lost 4; bases outside the gene matches: 4. DNA for the CDR3: TGTGCCAGCAGTATGACAGGGGATAATCAGCCCCAGCATTTT. It specifies CASSMTGDNQPQHF.

The chain couples TRBV28 to TRBJ1-3; unclear D gene. The germline V gene encodes CDR1 MDHEN and CDR2 SYDVKM. This CDR3 has 14 amino acids. V lost 2 bases to trimming and J lost 4 bases, with 9 bases between them. The CDR3 sequence is CASSLGPRGNTIYF. DNA of the CDR3: TGTGCCAGCAGTTTAGGTCCGAGAGGAAACACCATATATTTT.

The chain combines TRBV5-1 with TRBJ1-4; D gene uncertain. V dropped 0 bases and J dropped 8 bases, with 8 bases sitting between them. The CDR3 is 13 amino acids. Germline CDR1 SGHRS, CDR2 YFSETQ. The DNA of the CDR3 is TGCGCCAGCAGCTTGGGCAGATTGGAAAAACTGTTTTTT. Its protein is CASSLGRLEKLFF.

V gene TRBV14 combines with J gene TRBJ2-7; D unresolved. Trimming took off 1 base at V and 5 bases at J, with 6 bases between the two ends. This CDR3 is 12 amino acids long. Germline CDR1 reads SGHDN; CDR2 reads FVKESK. The CDR3 sequence: CASSQGADEQYF. The CDR3 region has the DNA TGTGCCAGCAGCCAAGGGGCAGACGAGCAGTACTTC.

V gene TRBV2 combines with J gene TRBJ2-6, with a weak D call TRBD2 (6 bases). Trimming cost V 7 bases and J 4 bases, with 14 bases left between them. Germline values: CDR1 SNHLY, CDR2 FYNNEI. The CDR3 is 15 amino acids. The DNA of the CDR3 is TGTGCCAGCAAGGGCGGGGCGCCAGGGGCCAACGTCCTGACTTTC. This encodes CASKGGAPGANVLTF.